The 27 T cell receptor beta chains given below trace back to one sample, sequenced in a study of cytomegalovirus exposure and HLA in healthy donors. The protocol was immunoSEQ multiplex PCR, while the TCRdb copy is restricted to in-frame clones and leaves out a portion. The profile covers roughly 200,000 clones, with 81% appearing a single time and roughly 1.2% taken by the ten largest. Source material: PBMCs. The origin of the receptors is a woman aged 25-40 years in good health and CMV-seronegative.

This chain uses TRBV19 with TRBJ1-5; D is uncertain. V lost 6 bases to trimming and J lost 0 bases, with 12 bases between them. CDR1 and CDR2 from the germline V gene are LNHDA and SQIVND (reference sequence). The length of the CDR3 is 15 residues. CDR3 region: CASRTQATSNQPQHF. In nucleotides, the CDR3 is TGTGCCAGTAGAACGCAGGCGACTAGCAATCAGCCCCAGCATTTT.

This chain connects TRBV6-1 to TRBJ2-7; possible D gene TRBD1, 7 bases. CDR3 length equals 13 residues. With 7 bases removed from V and 0 bases from J, the gap between germline ends came to 10 bases. Germline assignment: CDR1 MNHNS and CDR2 SASEGT. The CDR3, as DNA: TGTGCCAGCATGCGGGACAGCTCCTACGAGCAGTACTTC. As protein: CASMRDSSYEQYF.

The V gene is TRBV6-1, the J gene TRBJ1-1; tentatively, D is TRBD1 (6 bases). The length of the CDR3 is 11 residues. CDR1 and CDR2 (germline): MNHNS, SASEGT. Trimming pared 7 bases from V and 11 bases from J, leaving 14 bases between. In DNA form, the CDR3 reads TGTGCCAGCATGGGGGCTCCGAAGGCTTTCTTT. The encoded protein is CASMGAPKAFF.

The V gene is TRBV28, the J gene TRBJ2-1; D is uncertain. CDR3 length equals 10 residues. Per the germline V gene, CDR1 is MDHEN and CDR2 is SYDVKM. Trimming cost V 6 bases and J 7 bases, with 4 bases left between them. CDR3 residues: CASSSNEQFF. The CDR3 DNA sequence: TGTGCCAGCAGCTCGAATGAGCAGTTCTTC. The full variable domain, completed using reference TRBV28 and TRBJ2-1, is DVKVTQSSRYLVKRTGEKVFLECVQDMDHENMFWYRQDPGLGLRLIYFSYDVKMKEKGDIPEGYSVSREKKERFSLILESASTNQTSMYLCASSSNEQFFGPGTRLTVL.

This chain links TRBV18 with TRBJ2-2; D is possibly TRBD1 (5 bases). Germline values: CDR1 KGHSH, CDR2 LQKENI. The CDR3 has 15 amino acids. V was trimmed by 6 bases and J by 4 bases, leaving 15 bases between them. The DNA of the CDR3 is TGTGCCAGCTCCCCCCCATCCAGGGCCACCGGGGAGCTGTTTTTT. It codes for CASSPPSRATGELFF.

The chain joins TRBV2 to TRBJ1-2; possibly TRBD1 for D (6 bases). Trimming cost V 6 bases and J 0 bases, with 11 bases left between them. CDR3 length equals 14 residues. CDR1 is SNHLY and CDR2 is FYNNEI in the germline V gene. CDR3 residues: CASSARTANYGYTF. The CDR3 nucleotides are TGTGCCAGCAGCGCAAGGACAGCTAACTATGGCTACACCTTC.

V gene TRBV7-9 combines with J gene TRBJ2-1, with 7 nucleotides matching TRBD1. The CDR3 totals 13 residues. Germline-derived CDR1 and CDR2 are SEHNR and FQNEAQ (reference sequence). Germline trimming cut 7 bases from V and 8 bases from J; bases unmatched to any gene: 8. The CDR3 DNA reads TGTGCCAGCATTAAGCTTAGGGGGCATGAGCAGTTCTTC. It is translated as CASIKLRGHEQFF.

V gene TRBV5-8 combines with J gene TRBJ2-1; weak D call: TRBD1 (6 bases). Germline CDR1 reads SGHTS; CDR2 reads YDEGEE. This CDR3 is 13 amino acids long. The V gene lost 3 bases and the J gene lost 8 bases, with 12 bases spanning the gap. The CDR3 protein is CASSYDRSDEQFF. The CDR3 DNA sequence: TGTGCCAGCAGCTACGACAGGTCGGATGAGCAGTTCTTC.

The chain is built from TRBV6-5 and TRBJ2-7; 11 bases map to TRBD2. Germline CDR1 MNHEY, CDR2 SVGAGI. The CDR3 spans 14 residues. The trim removed 6 bases at V and 3 bases at J, leaving 4 bases unmatched. The CDR3 bases are TGTGCCAGCAGGACGACTAGCGGGAACTACGAGCAGTACTTC. Protein: CASRTTSGNYEQYF.

J is TRBJ2-3 and V is TRBV5-1; TRBD2 agrees at 7 bases. CDR1 is SGHRS and CDR2 is YFSETQ in the germline V gene. Trimming cost V 0 bases and J 6 bases; bases outside gene matches: 7. CDR3 length equals 15 residues. In DNA form, the CDR3 reads TGCGCCAGCAGCTTGGGGTGGGAGGGCCTTGATACGCAGTATTTT. Amino acid sequence: CASSLGWEGLDTQYF.

The chain uses TRBV27 and TRBJ2-3, with D possibly matching TRBD1 (5 bases). This CDR3 has 16 amino acids. V dropped 5 bases and J dropped 0 bases, with 15 bases sitting between them. Germline CDR1 MNHEY, CDR2 SMNVEV (reference sequence). As DNA, the CDR3 is TGTGCCAGCAGTCTCAGACAGACCTATAGCACAGATACGCAGTATTTT. Encoded protein: CASSLRQTYSTDTQYF.

The genes are TRBV30 and TRBJ1-5; perhaps TRBD1 as D (5 bases). Trimming left V 1 base short and J 7 bases short, with 14 bases between. The CDR3 sequence is 14 residues long. Germline CDR1 is GTSNPN and CDR2 is SVGIG (reference sequence). DNA for the CDR3: TGTGCCTGGAGTGCCCGGGGGGGTCTCCAGCCCCAGCATTTT. It is translated as CAWSARGGLQPQHF.

The chain uses TRBV27 and TRBJ2-7; 7 bases agree with TRBD2. Per the germline V gene, CDR1 is MNHEY and CDR2 is SMNVEV (reference sequence). V gave up 7 bases and J gave up 6 bases; unmatched junction bases: 9. This CDR3 region has 13 residues. CDR3 protein: CASTPGGPGEQYF. CDR3 in DNA: TGTGCCAGCACCCCGGGGGGACCCGGCGAGCAGTACTTC.

This clone was counted between two and nine times. This chain connects TRBV6-1 to TRBJ2-7, with 7 bases identical to TRBD1. The V gene end was trimmed by 11 bases and the J gene end by 0 bases; junction bases not matched to a gene: 10. The germline gives CDR1 MNHNS, CDR2 SASEGT. The CDR3 is 14 amino acids. The CDR3 DNA reads TGTGCCCACAGGGAACAGGGGCGCTCCTACGAGCAGTACTTC. Translation gives CAHREQGRSYEQYF.

The J gene is TRBJ1-1, the V gene TRBV7-8; 8 bases align to TRBD1. The CDR3 totals 13 residues. The germline CDR1 and CDR2 sequences are SGHVS and FQNEAQ. V lost 5 bases and J lost 3; bases outside the gene matches: 2. The CDR3 DNA reads as TGTGCCAGCAGCCGGACAGGGTACACTGAAGCTTTCTTT. This encodes CASSRTGYTEAFF.

This clone was seen a handful of times. The chain employs TRBV18 and TRBJ2-1; 13 bases map to TRBD2. This CDR3 comprises 15 residues. Germline V gene sequence: CDR1 KGHSH, CDR2 LQKENI. J was trimmed by 6 bases and V by 5 bases; bases with no gene match: 4. The CDR3 coding sequence is TGTGCCAGCTCATTCACTAGCGGGAGGGTCAATGAGCAGTTCTTC. Amino acid sequence: CASSFTSGRVNEQFF. Drawing the rest from reference TRBV18 and TRBJ2-1, the complete variable domain is NAGVMQNPRHLVRRRGQEARLRCSPMKGHSHVYWYRQLPEEGLKFMVYLQKENIIDESGMPKERFSAEFPKEGPSILRIQQVVRGDSAAYFCASSFTSGRVNEQFFGPGTRLTVL.

This clone was seen only once. V is TRBV6-1 and J is TRBJ1-2, with TRBD1 as a possible D gene (5 bases). Deletions cut 6 bases from V and 8 bases from J, with 16 bases between. Per the germline V gene, CDR1 is MNHNS and CDR2 is SASEGT. The CDR3 length is 13 residues. The CDR3 bases are TGTGCCAGCAGGGAGGGGAGGGCCTGGGGCTACACCTTC. As protein: CASREGRAWGYTF.

V usage is TRBV28 and J usage is TRBJ1-6; D gene unclear. Germline V lookup: CDR1 MDHEN, CDR2 SYDVKM. This CDR3 contains 15 residues. Trimming left V 2 bases short and J 10 bases short, with 15 bases between. CDR3 bases: TGTGCCAGCAGTTTACGGGGTTCAAGGAACTCACCCCTCCACTTT. Its translation: CASSLRGSRNSPLHF.

In this sample, this clone turned up once. This chain connects TRBV6-5 to TRBJ1-2, with 10 bases fitting TRBD1. The CDR3 length is 15 residues. CDR1 MNHEY and CDR2 SVGAGI come from the germline V gene. J was trimmed by 8 bases and V by 4 bases; bases with no gene match: 10. The chain's CDR3 is CASSSAGTGASGYTF. The CDR3 nucleotides read TGTGCCAGCAGTTCCGCCGGGACAGGGGCTTCAGGCTACACCTTC.

V and J are TRBV5-6 and TRBJ1-2; 9 bases match TRBD1. The germline CDR1 and CDR2 sequences are SGHDT and YYEEEE. The V segment lost 3 bases and the J segment 4 bases; nucleotides outside the gene matches: 4. This CDR3 contains 14 residues. CDR3 amino acids: CASSSPGQGYGYTF. CDR3 sequence (DNA): TGTGCCAGCAGCTCGCCGGGACAGGGCTATGGCTACACCTTC.

The V gene is TRBV5-1, the J gene TRBJ2-2, with TRBD2 matching 8 bases. Trimming removed 5 bases from V and 1 base from J; junction bases left unmatched: 4. The CDR3 is 15 amino acids. CDR1 is SGHRS and CDR2 is YFSETQ in the germline V gene. CDR3 DNA: TGCGCCAGCAGAGCACTAGCGGTGAACACCGGGGAGCTGTTTTTT. Encoded protein: CASRALAVNTGELFF.

The V gene is TRBV5-1, the J gene TRBJ1-1, with TRBD1 matching over 7 bases. The germline gives CDR1 SGHRS, CDR2 YFSETQ. CDR3 size: 15 residues. Trimming cost V 2 bases and J 6 bases; bases outside gene matches: 10. The CDR3 region has the DNA TGCGCCAGCAGCTTAAGACAGGGCCCTTTCCCTGAAGCTTTCTTT. This sequence encodes CASSLRQGPFPEAFF.

This clone was observed a handful of times. This chain connects TRBV6-4 to TRBJ2-5, with unresolved D. Germline CDR1 reads MRHNA; CDR2 reads SNTAGT. The CDR3 runs 14 residues. Trimming pared 3 bases from V and 0 bases from J, leaving 8 bases between. The DNA for the CDR3 is TGTGCCAGCAGTGATCAAGCCTACCAAGAGACCCAGTACTTC. It is translated as CASSDQAYQETQYF.

The V and J genes are TRBV2 and TRBJ2-7; 7 bases match TRBD1. Germline CDR1 reads SNHLY; CDR2 reads FYNNEI. The CDR3 length is 12 residues. Trimming cost V 8 bases and J 6 bases; bases outside gene matches: 7. Here the CDR3 DNA reads TGTGCCAGCCGCACAAACAGGGGCGAGCAGTACTTC. Translating it yields CASRTNRGEQYF.

V and J are TRBV6-5 and TRBJ1-6; D is perhaps TRBD1 (5 bases). Germline CDR1 is MNHEY and CDR2 is SVGAGI. This CDR3 comprises 15 residues. V dropped 6 bases and J dropped 4 bases, with 13 bases sitting between them. The CDR3 spells CASRRQTLYNSPLHF. The DNA for the CDR3 is TGTGCCAGCAGACGACAGACACTATATAATTCACCCCTCCACTTT.

This sequence joins TRBV5-3 and TRBJ2-2, with 11 bases lining up with TRBD1. TRBV5-3 is recorded as an ORF, its role being uncertain. V was clipped by 3 bases and J by 7 bases; unmatched bases: 8. This CDR3 has 16 residues. In DNA form, the CDR3 reads TGTGCCAGAAGCTCCAGGACAGGGGGCGCGATCGGGGAGCTGTTTTTT. Protein: CARSSRTGGAIGELFF.

The rearrangement uses TRBV19 and TRBJ2-1; no clear D gene. The CDR3 is 13 amino acids. The V end lost 4 bases, the J end lost 4 bases, and 8 bases lay between the germline ends. CDR1 is LNHDA and CDR2 is SQIVND in the germline V gene (reference sequence). The DNA for the CDR3 is TGTGCCAGTAGTACATCCGAGTACAATGAGCAGTTCTTC. Its translation: CASSTSEYNEQFF.